Listed here is a single T cell receptor beta chain. No antigen is known for it. Base qualities are not at hand, and no much larger clone is one base apart. This sample was taken from a study of tumor-infiltrating lymphocytes in oesophageal squamous cell carcinoma listed by TCRdb under 2016. To prepare the library, PCR was applied. Sequencing relied on an Illumina HiSeq 2000. TCRdb reprocessing: public reads trimmed at Q25 with fastp, clones called with MiXCR, in-frame beta chains kept. Each CDR3 protein gets just one entry, which takes the most common genes and DNA from the rows behind it. In this sample the table shows more than 8,000 distinct CDR3 sequences, roughly 57% of which occur a single time. Roughly 27% of the sample belongs to the ten largest clones. The CDR3 contains 14 residues, cysteine and phenylalanine counted. Only CDR3 DNA remains: 42 bases, in frame from the first base. The CDR1 and CDR2 encoded by the germline V gene are SGHAT and FQNNGV.

The V gene is TRBV11-2 and the J gene is TRBJ2-3; 7 bases in the middle match TRBD1. Judging by the DNA end, TRBJ2-5 fits better; the J call may be wrong. The specimen was esophageal tumor tissue. This TCR was recovered from a female donor with esophageal squamous cell carcinoma. The CDR3 protein sequence reads: CASSLTQGEETQYF. The DNA is as follows: TGTGCCAGCAGCTTAACCCAGGGGGAAGAGACCCAGTACTTC.